This TCR beta chain was retrieved from a study of blood T cell repertoires in COVID-19. TCRdb's copy holds only in-frame clones and misses some; the assay was immunoSEQ multiplex PCR. Among about 340,000 clones, 80% to 90% were seen once, and the ten largest hold roughly 4%. The CDR3 consists of 15 residues. Looked up from germline, CDR1 is LGHDT and CDR2 is YNNKEL (reference sequence). After removal of 4 bases from V and 8 bases from J, the junction contained 11 bases not matched to a gene. The TCR was taken from a woman aged 40 to 49 with acute COVID-19. The sample taken for sequencing was PBMCs or T cells enriched from blood (not recorded which). This sequence joins TRBV3-1 (or the pseudogene TRBV3-2) and TRBJ1-3, with 7 nucleotides matching TRBD1. In DNA, the CDR3 is TGTGCCAGCAGCCCGCGGGACAGATCGGGGGACACCATATATTTT. It is translated as CASSPRDRSGDTIYF.